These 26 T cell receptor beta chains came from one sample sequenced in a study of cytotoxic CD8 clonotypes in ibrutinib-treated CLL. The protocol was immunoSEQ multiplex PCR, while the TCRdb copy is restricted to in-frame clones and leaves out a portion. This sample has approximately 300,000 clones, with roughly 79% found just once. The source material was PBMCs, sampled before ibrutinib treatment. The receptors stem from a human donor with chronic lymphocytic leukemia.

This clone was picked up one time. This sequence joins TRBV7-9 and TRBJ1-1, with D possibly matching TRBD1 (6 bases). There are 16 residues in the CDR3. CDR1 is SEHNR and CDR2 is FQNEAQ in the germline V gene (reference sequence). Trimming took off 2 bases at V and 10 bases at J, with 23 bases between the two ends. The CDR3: CASSLFTGHPSWGAFF. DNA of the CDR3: TGTGCCAGCAGCTTATTCACGGGACACCCTTCTTGGGGAGCTTTCTTT.

This chain's CDR3 is CASSTPPGGTYEQYF. The DNA of the CDR3 is TGTGCCAGCAGTACTCCCCCAGGGGGCACCTACGAGCAGTACTTC. V and J are TRBV28 and TRBJ2-7, with 8 bases fitting TRBD1. V was clipped by 5 bases and J by 2 bases; unmatched bases: 8. From germline, CDR1 is MDHEN and CDR2 SYDVKM. CDR3 size: 15 residues.

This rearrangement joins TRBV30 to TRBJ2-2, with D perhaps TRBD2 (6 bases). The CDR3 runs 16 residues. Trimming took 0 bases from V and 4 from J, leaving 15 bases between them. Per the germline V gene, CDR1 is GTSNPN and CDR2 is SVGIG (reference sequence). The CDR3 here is CAWSVLGRPTTGELFF. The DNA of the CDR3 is TGTGCCTGGAGTGTACTAGGGAGGCCGACCACCGGGGAGCTGTTTTTT.

The CDR3 coding sequence is TGCGCCAGCAGCCAACGACTAGCGGGAATTACCACAGATACGCAGTATTTT. Its protein is CASSQRLAGITTDTQYF. This chain joins TRBV4-3 and TRBJ2-3, with 11 positions matching TRBD2. The CDR3 loop spans 17 amino acids. V gave up 2 bases and J gave up 2 bases; unmatched junction bases: 6. Germline CDR1 reads LGHNA; CDR2 reads YSLEER.

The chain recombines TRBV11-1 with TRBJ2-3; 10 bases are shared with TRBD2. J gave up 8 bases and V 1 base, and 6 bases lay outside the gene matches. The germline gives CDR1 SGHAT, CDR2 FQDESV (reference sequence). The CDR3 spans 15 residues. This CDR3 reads CASSLGPSGRFTQYF. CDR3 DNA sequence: TGTGCCAGCAGCTTAGGGCCTAGCGGGAGATTTACGCAGTATTTT.

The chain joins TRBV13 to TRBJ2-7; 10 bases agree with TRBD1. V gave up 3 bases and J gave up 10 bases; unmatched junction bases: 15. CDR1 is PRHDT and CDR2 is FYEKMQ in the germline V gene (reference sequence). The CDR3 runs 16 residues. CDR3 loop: CASSFARGTGVSSQYF. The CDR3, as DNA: TGTGCCAGCAGCTTCGCCCGCGGGACAGGGGTATCGTCACAGTACTTC. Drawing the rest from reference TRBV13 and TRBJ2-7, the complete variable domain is AAGVIQSPRHLIKEKRETATLKCYPIPRHDTVYWYQQGPGQDPQFLISFYEKMQSDKGSIPDRFSAQQFSDYHSELNMSSLELGDSALYFCASSFARGTGVSSQYFGPGTRLTVT.

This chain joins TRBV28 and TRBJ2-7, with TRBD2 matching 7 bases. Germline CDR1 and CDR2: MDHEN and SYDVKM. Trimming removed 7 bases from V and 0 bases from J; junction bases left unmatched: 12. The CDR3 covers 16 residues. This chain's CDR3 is CASIPAWEGHSYEQYF. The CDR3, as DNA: TGTGCCAGCATCCCGGCTTGGGAGGGGCACTCCTACGAGCAGTACTTC.

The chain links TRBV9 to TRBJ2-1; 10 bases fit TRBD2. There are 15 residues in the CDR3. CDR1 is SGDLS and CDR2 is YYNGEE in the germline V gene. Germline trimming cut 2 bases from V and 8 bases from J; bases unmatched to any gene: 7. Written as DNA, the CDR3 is TGTGCCAGCAGCGTGCTAGCGGGAGTAAAGGATGAGCAGTTCTTC. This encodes CASSVLAGVKDEQFF.

The CDR3 DNA reads TGTGCCAGCAGTCCTCGAGGATACAATGAGCAGTTCTTC. Amino acids: CASSPRGYNEQFF. The J gene is TRBJ2-1, the V gene TRBV6-1, with D uncertain. Germline CDR1 reads MNHNS; CDR2 reads SASEGT. This CDR3 has 13 amino acids. The V end lost 5 bases, the J end lost 4 bases, and 9 bases lay between the germline ends.

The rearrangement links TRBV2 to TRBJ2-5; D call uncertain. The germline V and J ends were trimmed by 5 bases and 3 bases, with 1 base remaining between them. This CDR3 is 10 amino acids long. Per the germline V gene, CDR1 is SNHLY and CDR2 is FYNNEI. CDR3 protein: CASSKETQYF. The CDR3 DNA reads TGTGCCAGCAGTAAAGAGACCCAGTACTTC.

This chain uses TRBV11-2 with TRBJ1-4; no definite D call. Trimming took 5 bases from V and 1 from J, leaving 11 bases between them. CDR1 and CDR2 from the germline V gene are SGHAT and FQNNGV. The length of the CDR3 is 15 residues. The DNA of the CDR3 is TGTGCCAGCAGCCGCCAAGGCAAAACTAATGAAAAACTGTTTTTT. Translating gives CASSRQGKTNEKLFF. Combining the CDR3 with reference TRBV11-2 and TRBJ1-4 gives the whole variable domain EAGVAQSPRYKIIEKRQSVAFWCNPISGHATLYWYQQILGQGPKLLIQFQNNGVVDDSQLPKDRFSAERLKGVDSTLKIQPAKLEDSAVYLCASSRQGKTNEKLFFGSGTQLSVL.

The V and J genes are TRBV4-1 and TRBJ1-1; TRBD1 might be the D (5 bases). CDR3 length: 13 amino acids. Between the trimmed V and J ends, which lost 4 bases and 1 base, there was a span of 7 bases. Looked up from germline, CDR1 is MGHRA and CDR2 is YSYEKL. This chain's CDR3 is CASSPTENTEAFF. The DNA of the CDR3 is TGCGCCAGCAGCCCGACAGAGAACACTGAAGCTTTCTTT.

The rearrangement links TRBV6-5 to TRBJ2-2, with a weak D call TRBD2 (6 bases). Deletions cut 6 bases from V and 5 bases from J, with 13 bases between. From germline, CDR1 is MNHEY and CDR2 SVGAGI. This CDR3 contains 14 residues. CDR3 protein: CASRRLVLTGELFF. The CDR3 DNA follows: TGTGCCAGCAGGAGACTAGTACTTACCGGGGAGCTGTTTTTT.

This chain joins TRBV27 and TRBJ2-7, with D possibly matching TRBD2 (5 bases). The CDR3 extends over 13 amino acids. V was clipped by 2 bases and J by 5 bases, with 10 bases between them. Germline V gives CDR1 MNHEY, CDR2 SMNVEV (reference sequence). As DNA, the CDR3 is TGTGCCAGCAGTTTAGGGCTAGCCAACGAGCAGTACTTC. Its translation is CASSLGLANEQYF.

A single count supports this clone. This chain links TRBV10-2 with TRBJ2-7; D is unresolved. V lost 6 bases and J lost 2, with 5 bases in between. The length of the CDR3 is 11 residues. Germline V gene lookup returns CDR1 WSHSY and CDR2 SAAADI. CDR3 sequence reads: CASRGTYEQYF. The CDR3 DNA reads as TGCGCCAGCAGGGGGACCTACGAGCAGTACTTC.

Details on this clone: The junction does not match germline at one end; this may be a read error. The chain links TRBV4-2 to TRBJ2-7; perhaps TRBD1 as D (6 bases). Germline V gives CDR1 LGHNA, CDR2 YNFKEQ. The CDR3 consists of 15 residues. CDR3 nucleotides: TGTGCCAGCAGCCAAGAAGGCCCTACAGGGCAATCTCGGAACTTC. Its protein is CASSQEGPTGQSRNF.

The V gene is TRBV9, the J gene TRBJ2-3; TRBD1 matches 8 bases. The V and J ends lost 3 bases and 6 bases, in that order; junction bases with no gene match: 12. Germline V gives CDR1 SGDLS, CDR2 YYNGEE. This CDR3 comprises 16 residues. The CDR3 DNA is TGTGCCAGCAGCGCAATTCCGGGACAGGCAACCGATACGCAGTATTTT. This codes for CASSAIPGQATDTQYF.

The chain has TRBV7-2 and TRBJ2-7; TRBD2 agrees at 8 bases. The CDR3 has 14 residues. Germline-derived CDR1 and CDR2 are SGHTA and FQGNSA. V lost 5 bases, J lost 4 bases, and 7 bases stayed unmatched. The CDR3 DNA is TGTGCCAGCAGCCTCGGGACTAGAACTTACGAGCAGTACTTC. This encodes CASSLGTRTYEQYF.

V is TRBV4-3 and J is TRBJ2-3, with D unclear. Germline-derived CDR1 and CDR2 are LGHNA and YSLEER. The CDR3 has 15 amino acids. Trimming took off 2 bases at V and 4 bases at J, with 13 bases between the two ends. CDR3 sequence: CASSQMIVGPDTQYF. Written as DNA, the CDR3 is TGCGCCAGCAGCCAAATGATCGTCGGGCCAGATACGCAGTATTTT.

In nucleotides, the CDR3 is TGTGCCAGCAGCTTAGGAGCTTTAACCAGCACAGATACGCAGTATTTT. Translated, it gives CASSLGALTSTDTQYF. The chain has TRBV7-3 and TRBJ2-3; D gene unclear. The CDR3 spans 16 residues. V was pared by 2 bases and J by 0 bases, with 12 bases between. The germline gives CDR1 SGHTA, CDR2 FQGTGA.

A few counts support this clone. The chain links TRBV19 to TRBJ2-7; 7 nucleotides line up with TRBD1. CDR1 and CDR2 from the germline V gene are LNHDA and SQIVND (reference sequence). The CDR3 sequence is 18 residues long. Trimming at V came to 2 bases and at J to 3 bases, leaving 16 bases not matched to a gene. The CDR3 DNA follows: TGTGCCAGTAGTATAAAGGGACAGACAGTTGATCCGATCTACGAGCAGTACTTC. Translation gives CASSIKGQTVDPIYEQYF.

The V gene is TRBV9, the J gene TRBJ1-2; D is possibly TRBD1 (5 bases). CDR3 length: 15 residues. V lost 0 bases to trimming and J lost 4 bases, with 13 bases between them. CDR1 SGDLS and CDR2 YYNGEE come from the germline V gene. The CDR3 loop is CASSVDQGGTYGYTF. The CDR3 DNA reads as TGTGCCAGCAGCGTAGACCAGGGAGGCACCTATGGCTACACCTTC.

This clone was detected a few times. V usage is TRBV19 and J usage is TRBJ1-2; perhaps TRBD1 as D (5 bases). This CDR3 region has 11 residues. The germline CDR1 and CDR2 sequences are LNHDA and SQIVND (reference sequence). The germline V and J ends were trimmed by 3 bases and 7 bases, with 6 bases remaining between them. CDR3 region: CASSMQGGYTF. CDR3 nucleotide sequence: TGTGCCAGTAGTATGCAGGGTGGCTACACCTTC.

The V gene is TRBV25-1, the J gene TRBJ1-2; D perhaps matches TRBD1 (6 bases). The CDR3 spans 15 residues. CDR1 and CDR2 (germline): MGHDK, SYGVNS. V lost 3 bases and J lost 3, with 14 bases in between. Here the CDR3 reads CASSDSFDRHYGYTF. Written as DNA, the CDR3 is TGTGCCAGCAGTGACTCTTTCGACAGGCACTATGGCTACACCTTC.

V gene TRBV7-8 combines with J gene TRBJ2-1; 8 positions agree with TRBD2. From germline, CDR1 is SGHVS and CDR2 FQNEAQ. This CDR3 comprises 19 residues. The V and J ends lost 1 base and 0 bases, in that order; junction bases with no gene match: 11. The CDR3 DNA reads TGTGCCAGCAGCTTAGGTTGGCGGGAGGCGATCAGCTCCTACAATGAGCAGTTCTTC. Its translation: CASSLGWREAISSYNEQFF.

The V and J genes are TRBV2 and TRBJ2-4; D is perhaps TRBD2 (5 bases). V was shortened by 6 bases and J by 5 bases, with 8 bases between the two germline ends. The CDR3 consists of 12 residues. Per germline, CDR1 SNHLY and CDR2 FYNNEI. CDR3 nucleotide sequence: TGTGCCAGCAGATGGCGGGAAAACATTCAGTACTTC. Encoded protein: CASRWRENIQYF.